The subject of this entry is one T cell receptor beta chain. These data come from a study of identical twins. In TCRdb, the 5' RACE reads were re-called with MiXCR into one record per CDR3 protein. The table has hundreds of thousands of distinct CDR3 sequences, approximately 7.8% seen once. In addition, the sample was reused for a study of yellow fever vaccine responses in identical twins.

The sample taken for sequencing was CD8+ T cells sorted from blood. The source of this sequence is a woman under 30 in good health.

The CDR3 nucleotides are TGTGCCAGCAGCCATAGGGTCGGCGGGGATGGCTACACCTTC. Amino acid sequence: CASSHRVGGDGYTF. The V and J genes are TRBV3-1 and TRBJ1-2; D is undetermined. Germline lookup yields CDR1 LGHDT and CDR2 YNNKEL (reference sequence). The CDR3 has 14 amino acids. V gave up 3 bases and J gave up 6 bases, with 14 bases separating them. The variable domain in full, completed from reference TRBV3-1 and TRBJ1-2, reads DTAVSQTPKYLVTQMGNDKSIKCEQNLGHDTMYWYKQDSKKFLKIMFSYNNKELIINETVPNRFSPKSPDKAHLNLHINSLELGDSAVYFCASSHRVGGDGYTFGSGTRLTVV.